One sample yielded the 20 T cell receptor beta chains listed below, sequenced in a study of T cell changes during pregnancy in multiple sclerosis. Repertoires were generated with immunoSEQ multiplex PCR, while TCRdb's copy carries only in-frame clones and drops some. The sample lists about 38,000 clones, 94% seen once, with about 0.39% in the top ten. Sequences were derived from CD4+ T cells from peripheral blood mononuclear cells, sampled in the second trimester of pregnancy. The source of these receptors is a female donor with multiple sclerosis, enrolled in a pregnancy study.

The CDR3 DNA sequence: TGTGCCAGCAGTGAGGGGCCCGGCGGGGAGCTGTTTTTT. Amino acid sequence: CASSEGPGGELFF. This rearrangement joins TRBV2 to TRBJ2-2; D may be TRBD1 (5 bases). The V gene's germline CDR1 is SNHLY and CDR2 FYNNEI. The CDR3 runs 13 residues. The V end was cut by 3 bases, the J end by 7 bases, with 9 bases between.

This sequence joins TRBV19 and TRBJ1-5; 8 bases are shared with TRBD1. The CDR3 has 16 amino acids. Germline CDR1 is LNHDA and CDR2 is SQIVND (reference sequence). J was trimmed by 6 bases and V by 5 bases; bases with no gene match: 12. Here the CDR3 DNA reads TGTGCCAGTAGTTCCCTCCGGACAGGGAAAGGTCAGCCCCAGCATTTT. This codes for CASSSLRTGKGQPQHF.

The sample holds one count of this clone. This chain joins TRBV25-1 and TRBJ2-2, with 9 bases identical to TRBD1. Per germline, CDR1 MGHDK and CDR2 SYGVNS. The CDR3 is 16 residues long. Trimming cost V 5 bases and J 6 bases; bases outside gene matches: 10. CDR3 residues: CASSTGDRASPGELFF. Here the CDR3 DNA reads TGTGCCAGCAGTACTGGGGACAGGGCTTCTCCCGGGGAGCTGTTTTTT. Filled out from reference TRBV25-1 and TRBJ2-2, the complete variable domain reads EADIYQTPRYLVIGTGKKITLECSQTMGHDKMYWYQQDPGMELHLIHYSYGVNSTEKGDLSSESTVSRIRTEHFPLTLESARPSHTSQYLCASSTGDRASPGELFFGEGSRLTVL.

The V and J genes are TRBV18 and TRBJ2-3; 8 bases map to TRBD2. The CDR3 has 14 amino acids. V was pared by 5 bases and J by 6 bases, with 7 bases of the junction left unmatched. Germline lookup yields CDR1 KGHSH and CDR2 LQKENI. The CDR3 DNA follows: TGTGCCAGCTCAGCCGCGGGAGGCTGGGATACGCAGTATTTT. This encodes CASSAAGGWDTQYF. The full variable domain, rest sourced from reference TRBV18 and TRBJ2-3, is NAGVMQNPRHLVRRRGQEARLRCSPMKGHSHVYWYRQLPEEGLKFMVYLQKENIIDESGMPKERFSAEFPKEGPSILRIQQVVRGDSAAYFCASSAAGGWDTQYFGPGTRLTVL.

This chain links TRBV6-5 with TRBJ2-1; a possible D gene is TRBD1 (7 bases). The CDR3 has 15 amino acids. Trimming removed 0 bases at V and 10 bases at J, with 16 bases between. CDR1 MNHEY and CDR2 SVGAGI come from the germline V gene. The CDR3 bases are TGTGCCAGCAGTTACTCAGGGGGCAAGGCGGGGGAGCAGTTCTTC. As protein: CASSYSGGKAGEQFF.

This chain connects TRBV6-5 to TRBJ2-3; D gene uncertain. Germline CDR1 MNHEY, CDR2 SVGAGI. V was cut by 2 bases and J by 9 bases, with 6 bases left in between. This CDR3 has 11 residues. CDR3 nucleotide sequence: TGTGCCAGCAGTTACGGCTCGACGCAGTATTTT. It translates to CASSYGSTQYF.

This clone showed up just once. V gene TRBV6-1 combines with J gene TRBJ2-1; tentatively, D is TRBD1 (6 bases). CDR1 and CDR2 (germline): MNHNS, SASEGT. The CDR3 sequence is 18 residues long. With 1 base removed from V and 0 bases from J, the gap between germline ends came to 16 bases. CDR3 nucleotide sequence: TGTGCCAGCAGTGAAGGCACAGGGACCCCGAGCTCCTACAATGAGCAGTTCTTC. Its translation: CASSEGTGTPSSYNEQFF.

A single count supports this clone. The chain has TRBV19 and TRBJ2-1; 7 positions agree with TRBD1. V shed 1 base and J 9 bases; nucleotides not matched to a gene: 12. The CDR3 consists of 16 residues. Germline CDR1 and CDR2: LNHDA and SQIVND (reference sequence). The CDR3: CASSIVGGSYYAEQFF. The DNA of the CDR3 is TGTGCCAGTAGTATAGTAGGGGGCAGTTACTATGCTGAGCAGTTCTTC.

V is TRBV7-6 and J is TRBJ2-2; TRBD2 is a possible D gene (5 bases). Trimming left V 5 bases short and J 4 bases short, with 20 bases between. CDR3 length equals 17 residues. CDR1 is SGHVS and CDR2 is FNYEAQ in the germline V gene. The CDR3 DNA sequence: TGTGCCAGCAGCCCTACGGGGTTCCGTAGAGGCACCGGGGAGCTGTTTTTT. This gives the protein CASSPTGFRRGTGELFF.

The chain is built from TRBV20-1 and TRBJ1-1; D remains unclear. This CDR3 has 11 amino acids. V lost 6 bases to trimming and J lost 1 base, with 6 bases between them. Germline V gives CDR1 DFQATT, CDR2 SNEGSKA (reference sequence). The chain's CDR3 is CSAIPNTEAFF. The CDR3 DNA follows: TGCAGTGCCATCCCGAACACTGAAGCTTTCTTT.

CDR3 amino acids: CASSFYSYNEQFF. The CDR3 bases are TGTGCCAGCAGTTTTTACTCCTACAATGAGCAGTTCTTC. The chain couples TRBV28 to TRBJ2-1; D not resolved. V lost 3 bases to trimming and J lost 0 bases, with 3 bases between them. From germline, CDR1 is MDHEN and CDR2 SYDVKM. The CDR3 sequence is 13 residues long.

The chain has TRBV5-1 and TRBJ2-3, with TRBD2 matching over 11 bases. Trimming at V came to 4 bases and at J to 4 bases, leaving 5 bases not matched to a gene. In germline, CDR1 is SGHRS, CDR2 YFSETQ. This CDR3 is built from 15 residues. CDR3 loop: CASSPLAGGADTQYF. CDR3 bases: TGCGCCAGCAGCCCCTTAGCGGGAGGGGCAGATACGCAGTATTTT.

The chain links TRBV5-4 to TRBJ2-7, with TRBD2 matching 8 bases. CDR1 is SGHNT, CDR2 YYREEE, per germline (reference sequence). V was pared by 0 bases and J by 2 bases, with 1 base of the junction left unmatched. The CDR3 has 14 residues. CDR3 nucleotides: TGTGCCAGCAGCTTGGAGACTAGCGCCTACGAGCAGTACTTC. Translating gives CASSLETSAYEQYF.

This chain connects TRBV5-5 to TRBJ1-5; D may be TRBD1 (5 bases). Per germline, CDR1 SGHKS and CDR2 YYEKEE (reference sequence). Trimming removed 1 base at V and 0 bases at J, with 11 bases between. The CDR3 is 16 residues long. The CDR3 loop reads CASSLRGVYSNQPQHF. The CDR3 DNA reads TGTGCCAGCAGCTTGCGGGGGGTTTATAGCAATCAGCCCCAGCATTTT.

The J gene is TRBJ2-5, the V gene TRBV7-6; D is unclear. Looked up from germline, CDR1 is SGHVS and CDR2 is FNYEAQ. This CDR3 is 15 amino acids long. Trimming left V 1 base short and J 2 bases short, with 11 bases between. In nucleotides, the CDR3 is TGTGCCAGCAGCTTAGGGGCTGGCAGTCAAGAGACCCAGTACTTC. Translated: CASSLGAGSQETQYF.

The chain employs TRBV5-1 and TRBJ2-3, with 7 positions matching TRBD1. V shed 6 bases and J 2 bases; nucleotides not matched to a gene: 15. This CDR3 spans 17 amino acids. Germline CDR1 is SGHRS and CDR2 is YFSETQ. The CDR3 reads CASTEQGPGTPTDTQYF. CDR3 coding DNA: TGCGCCAGCACCGAACAGGGGCCAGGAACCCCCACAGATACGCAGTATTTT.

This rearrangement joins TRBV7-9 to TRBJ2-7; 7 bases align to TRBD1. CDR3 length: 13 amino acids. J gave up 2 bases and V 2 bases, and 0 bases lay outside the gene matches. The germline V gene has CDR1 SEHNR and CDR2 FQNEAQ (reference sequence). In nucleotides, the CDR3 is TGTGCCAGCAGCTTACAGGGGGCCTACGAGCAGTACTTC. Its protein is CASSLQGAYEQYF. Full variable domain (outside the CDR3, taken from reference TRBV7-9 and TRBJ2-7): DTGVSQNPRHKITKRGQNVTFRCDPISEHNRLYWYRQTLGQGPEFLTYFQNEAQLEKSRLLSDRFSAERPKGSFSTLEIQRTEQGDSAMYLCASSLQGAYEQYFGPGTRLTVT.

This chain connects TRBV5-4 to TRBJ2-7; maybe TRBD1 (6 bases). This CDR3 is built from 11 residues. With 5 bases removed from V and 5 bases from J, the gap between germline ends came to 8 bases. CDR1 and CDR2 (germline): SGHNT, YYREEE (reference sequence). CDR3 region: CASSRTDEQYF. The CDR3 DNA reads TGTGCCAGCAGTCGGACAGACGAGCAGTACTTC.

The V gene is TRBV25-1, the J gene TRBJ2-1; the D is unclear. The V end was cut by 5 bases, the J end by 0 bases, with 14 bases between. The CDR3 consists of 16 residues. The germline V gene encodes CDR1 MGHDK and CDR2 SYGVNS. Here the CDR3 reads CASSSTTLRSYNEQFF. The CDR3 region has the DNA TGTGCCAGCAGTTCCACGACTCTTCGCTCCTACAATGAGCAGTTCTTC.

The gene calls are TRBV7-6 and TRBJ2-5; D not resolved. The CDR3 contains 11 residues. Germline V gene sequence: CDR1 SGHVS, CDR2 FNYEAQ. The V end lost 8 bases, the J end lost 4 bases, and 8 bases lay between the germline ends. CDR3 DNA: TGTGCCAGCGCCCTCGGAGAGACCCAGTACTTC. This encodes CASALGETQYF.